Below, 27 T cell receptor beta chains from the same sample are listed, as sequenced in a study of T cells in Graves' hyperthyroidism and ophthalmopathy. The TCR beta CDR3 regions underwent amplification using RNA transcripts as the source. Carried out on the TCR CDR3, a first-round RT-PCR used the HTBI primer set. Via MiXCR, TCRdb re-called the multiplex PCR reads, giving one row per CDR3 protein. Of approximately 570,000 distinct CDR3 sequences listed, roughly 21% were seen once; the top ten hold about 50%. Specimen: blood. The receptors derive from a man aged 40-49 years with Graves' ophthalmopathy.

Many counts were recorded for this clonotype. This chain links TRBV7-2 with TRBJ1-1; TRBD1 matches at 7 bases. V trimming: 3 bases; J trimming: 4 bases; junction bases outside the gene matches: 8. There are 15 residues in the CDR3. In germline, CDR1 is SGHTA, CDR2 FQGNSA. The CDR3 nucleotides read TGTGCCAGCAGCTTTTCGCGACAGGGCGGCACTGAAGCTTTCTTT. Translating gives CASSFSRQGGTEAFF.

The rearrangement links TRBV19 to TRBJ2-6; 7 bases map to TRBD2. Germline V gene lookup returns CDR1 LNHDA and CDR2 SQIVND (reference sequence). Germline trimming cut 7 bases from V and 4 bases from J; bases unmatched to any gene: 13. This CDR3 is 17 amino acids long. The CDR3 bases are TGTGCCAGTAAGGGGTATGGGGAGGGCCCGGGGGCCAACGTCCTGACTTTC. It encodes CASKGYGEGPGANVLTF.

This clonotype was observed once. The chain employs TRBV9 and TRBJ2-6; D might be TRBD2 (5 bases). The germline V and J ends were trimmed by 0 bases and 0 bases, with 7 bases remaining between them. The CDR3 covers 16 residues. CDR1 is SGDLS and CDR2 is YYNGEE in the germline V gene. The CDR3 nucleotides read TGTGCCAGCAGCGTAGACGGGAACTCTGGGGCCAACGTCCTGACTTTC. The encoded protein is CASSVDGNSGANVLTF.

This clonotype was counted between two and nine times. V and J are TRBV12-3 or TRBV12-4 and TRBJ1-4; TRBD1 agrees at 9 bases. This CDR3 spans 18 amino acids. V lost 5 bases and J lost 7; bases outside the gene matches: 17. The CDR3 sequence is CASSPGVLTGGGSEKLFF. The CDR3 DNA is TGTGCCAGCAGTCCAGGGGTTTTAACAGGGGGCGGCAGTGAAAAACTGTTTTTT.

This clonotype was recorded many times. The chain joins TRBV12-3 or TRBV12-4 to TRBJ2-1, with 11 bases that match TRBD1. The length of the CDR3 is 14 residues. With 3 bases clipped from V and 9 bases from J, the junction kept 4 bases outside the gene matches. CDR3 protein: CASSLGQGVGEQFF. The CDR3 region has the DNA TGTGCCAGCAGTTTGGGACAGGGGGTGGGTGAGCAGTTCTTC.

This clonotype was recorded a few times. V usage is TRBV6-1 and J usage is TRBJ1-2; no firm D call. Trimming cost V 0 bases and J 4 bases, with 15 bases left between them. The germline V gene has CDR1 MNHNS and CDR2 SASEGT. CDR3 length: 16 amino acids. The CDR3 loop reads CASSEARRSEFYGYTF. CDR3 bases: TGTGCCAGCAGTGAAGCGCGACGGTCTGAGTTCTATGGCTACACCTTC.

The sample holds many counts of this clonotype. The gene calls are TRBV30 and TRBJ2-5; a possible D gene is TRBD2 (5 bases). The CDR3 sequence is 14 residues long. The V end lost 8 bases, the J end lost 4 bases, and 20 bases lay between the germline ends. Per the germline V gene, CDR1 is GTSNPN and CDR2 is SVGIG (reference sequence). The CDR3 is CAGGLRGQGETQYF. DNA for the CDR3: TGTGCCGGAGGTCTTAGAGGGCAAGGAGAGACCCAGTACTTC.

In its sample, this clonotype was seen many times. The rearrangement joins TRBV7-2 to TRBJ2-5; D might be TRBD2 (5 bases). Germline CDR1 SGHTA, CDR2 FQGNSA. CDR3 length: 15 residues. V was trimmed by 6 bases and J by 5 bases, leaving 19 bases between them. The CDR3 loop is CASRLNGIVVETQYF. DNA of the CDR3: TGTGCCAGCAGATTGAACGGGATTGTAGTTGAGACCCAGTACTTC.

This clonotype was recorded many times. V is TRBV6-1 and J is TRBJ2-7; 9 bases are a match to TRBD2. CDR1 and CDR2 (germline): MNHNS, SASEGT. The CDR3 consists of 15 residues. J was trimmed by 0 bases and V by 8 bases; bases with no gene match: 8. CDR3 loop: CASRSSGESSYEQYF. The CDR3, as DNA: TGTGCCAGCCGTTCTAGCGGGGAGAGCTCCTACGAGCAGTACTTC.

This sequence joins TRBV7-3 and TRBJ2-4, with a tentative D call TRBD1 (7 bases). The CDR3 length is 12 residues. V was shortened by 4 bases and J by 9 bases, with 10 bases between the two germline ends. Germline-derived CDR1 and CDR2 are SGHTA and FQGTGA. This CDR3 reads CASSSQGGIQYF. DNA of the CDR3: TGTGCCAGCAGCTCCCAGGGGGGCATTCAGTACTTC.

The J gene is TRBJ2-3, the V gene TRBV6-1; D remains unclear. V lost 6 bases to trimming and J lost 8 bases, with 12 bases between them. The CDR3 totals 12 residues. Germline CDR1 reads MNHNS; CDR2 reads SASEGT. The CDR3 loop is CASSQIPPTQYF. The DNA for the CDR3 is TGTGCCAGCAGCCAAATCCCTCCTACGCAGTATTTT.

The table lists this clonotype with a few counts. The chain employs TRBV5-1 and TRBJ1-1; D uncertain. Trimming shortened V by 0 bases and J by 2 bases, and 11 bases separated the two germline ends. CDR3 length: 15 residues. CDR1 and CDR2 (germline): SGHRS, YFSETQ. The CDR3 loop is CASSLGIGVNTEAFF. The CDR3 DNA is TGCGCCAGCAGCTTGGGGATAGGCGTCAACACTGAAGCTTTCTTT.

This clonotype was recorded at least ten times. V gene TRBV11-2 combines with J gene TRBJ2-5; 8 bases line up with TRBD1. V shed 3 bases, J shed 7 bases, and the junction held 10 bases outside the gene matches. Germline lookup yields CDR1 SGHAT and CDR2 FQNNGV. This CDR3 has 15 residues. CDR3 sequence: CASSLDRADGGTQYF. The CDR3 DNA reads TGTGCCAGCAGCTTGGACAGGGCGGACGGGGGGACCCAGTACTTC.

This clonotype turned up a few times. The chain recombines TRBV4-3 with TRBJ2-3; 7 nucleotides align to TRBD1. CDR3 length: 15 amino acids. With 0 bases clipped from V and 3 bases from J, the junction kept 3 bases outside the gene matches. Germline V gene lookup returns CDR1 LGHNA and CDR2 YSLEER. In nucleotides, the CDR3 is TGCGCCAGCAGCCAAGATGGGGACAGAACAGATACGCAGTATTTT. It yields the protein CASSQDGDRTDTQYF.

This clonotype was counted between two and nine times. The chain uses TRBV6-2 or TRBV6-3 and TRBJ2-3, with D uncertain. The V and J ends lost 6 bases and 4 bases respectively, with 11 bases between them. The CDR3 contains 13 residues. Germline loops: CDR1 MNHEY, CDR2 SVGEGT. CDR3 DNA sequence: TGTGCCAGCAGGAGGACCGCCGCAGATACGCAGTATTTT. Residues: CASRRTAADTQYF.

This clonotype occurred many times. The chain joins TRBV7-2 to TRBJ2-2; 14 bases align to TRBD2. This CDR3 contains 19 residues. CDR1 is SGHTA and CDR2 is FQGNSA in the germline V gene. The V segment lost 5 bases and the J segment 5 bases; nucleotides outside the gene matches: 13. The chain's CDR3 is CASSPGGTSGSKGTGELFF. CDR3 DNA sequence: TGTGCCAGCAGCCCGGGCGGGACTAGCGGGAGTAAGGGGACCGGGGAGCTGTTTTTT.

This chain uses TRBV19 with TRBJ1-1; 9 bases are shared with TRBD1. J lost 5 bases, V lost 4 bases, and 8 bases had no gene match. Germline CDR1 is LNHDA and CDR2 is SQIVND (reference sequence). This CDR3 is built from 15 residues. CDR3 in DNA: TGTGCCAGTAGTAAACCACAGGGGGCGCGGACTGAAGCTTTCTTT. Protein product: CASSKPQGARTEAFF.

The chain employs TRBV29-1 and TRBJ2-7, with D perhaps matching TRBD2 (6 bases). Germline-derived CDR1 and CDR2 are SQVTM and ANQGSEA. With 7 bases removed from V and 0 bases from J, the gap between germline ends came to 13 bases. This CDR3 has 13 residues. The CDR3 region is CSAVGGSSYEQYF. In DNA form, the CDR3 reads TGCAGCGCCGTTGGGGGGAGCTCCTACGAGCAGTACTTC.

This clonotype occurred a few times. V gene TRBV7-6 combines with J gene TRBJ2-7; 7 bases line up with TRBD1. CDR1 is SGHVS and CDR2 is FNYEAQ in the germline V gene. The CDR3 has 15 amino acids. J lost 0 bases, V lost 3 bases, and 5 bases had no gene match. This CDR3 is CASSFSTGRSYEQYF. CDR3 sequence (DNA): TGTGCCAGCAGCTTTTCGACAGGGCGCTCCTACGAGCAGTACTTC.

Concerning this clonotype itself: A much larger clone is a single base away; this may be a read error. CDR3 in amino acids: CASATYPRDEQFF. The CDR3 DNA reads TGTGCCAGCGCAACATACCCCCGCGACGAGCAGTTCTTC. The chain employs TRBV6-1 and TRBJ2-1, with unresolved D. The germline gives CDR1 MNHNS, CDR2 SASEGT. Trimming cost V 8 bases and J 10 bases, with 18 bases left between them. This CDR3 has 13 residues.

A note on this clonotype: This may be a read error: a much more frequent sequence differs by one nucleotide. The rearrangement joins TRBV2 to TRBJ1-5; no definite D call. Germline values: CDR1 SNHLY, CDR2 FYNNEI. This CDR3 spans 13 amino acids. The CDR3 is CASTYTFFEPKHF. CDR3 DNA sequence: TGTGCCAGCACATACACGTTCTTTGAGCCCAAGCATTTT. The full variable domain, in which reference TRBV2 and TRBJ1-5 provide the parts outside the CDR3, is EPEVTQTPSHQVTQMGQEVILRCVPISNHLYFYWYRQILGQKVEFLVSFYNNEISEKSEIFDDQFSVERPDGSNFTLKIRSTKLEDSAMYFCASTYTFFEPKHFGDGTRLSIL.

This clonotype was recorded at least ten times. The chain recombines TRBV3-1 with TRBJ2-7, with 7 positions matching TRBD2. The CDR3 sequence is 14 residues long. Germline CDR1 is LGHDT and CDR2 is YNNKEL (reference sequence). The junction had 5 bases not matched to a gene; V was cut back by 3 bases and J by 3 bases. Written as DNA, the CDR3 is TGTGCCAGCAGCCAGCCCGGGACTATCTACGAGCAGTACTTC. Translating gives CASSQPGTIYEQYF.

The sample holds many counts of this clonotype. The chain joins TRBV7-3 to TRBJ2-5; TRBD2 is a possible D gene (6 bases). The CDR3 is made up of 14 amino acids. V was trimmed by 5 bases and J by 5 bases, leaving 15 bases between them. Germline values: CDR1 SGHTA, CDR2 FQGTGA. The CDR3, as DNA: TGTGCCAGCAGCCTCCGGGCCCGGGGGGAGACCCAGTACTTC. Protein sequence: CASSLRARGETQYF.

The chain combines TRBV12-3 or TRBV12-4 with TRBJ1-5; no reliable D call. CDR3 length: 14 residues. Between the trimmed V and J ends, which lost 3 bases and 2 bases, there was a span of 8 bases. The CDR3 here is CASSFHRGNQPQHF. CDR3 nucleotide sequence: TGTGCCAGCAGTTTTCATAGAGGCAATCAGCCCCAGCATTTT.

There are many counts of this clonotype. V usage is TRBV12-3 or TRBV12-4 and J usage is TRBJ2-3; perhaps TRBD2 as D (6 bases). V shed 6 bases and J shed 0 bases, with 13 bases lying between them. This CDR3 is built from 15 residues. CDR3 protein: CASREGPISTDTQYF. The CDR3 DNA follows: TGTGCCAGCAGGGAGGGACCCATTAGCACAGATACGCAGTATTTT.

This chain links TRBV20-1 with TRBJ2-1; 12 positions match TRBD2. The V gene end was trimmed by 5 bases and the J gene end by 4 bases; junction bases not matched to a gene: 9. Germline lookup yields CDR1 DFQATT and CDR2 SNEGSKA (reference sequence). The CDR3 totals 16 residues. The CDR3 reads CSAFIPLAGGYNEQFF. CDR3 coding DNA: TGCAGTGCTTTTATCCCCCTAGCGGGGGGGTACAATGAGCAGTTCTTC.

This chain links TRBV5-1 with TRBJ1-2; possible D gene TRBD1, 5 bases. The CDR3 is 17 amino acids. Germline V CDR1 and CDR2: SGHRS, YFSETQ. The ends were cut back, 4 bases at V and 4 bases at J, with 23 bases in the middle. The CDR3 nucleotides are TGCGCCAGCAGCACTTGGGGCGAGACCAGTAATTTCTATGGCTACACCTTC. It codes for CASSTWGETSNFYGYTF.